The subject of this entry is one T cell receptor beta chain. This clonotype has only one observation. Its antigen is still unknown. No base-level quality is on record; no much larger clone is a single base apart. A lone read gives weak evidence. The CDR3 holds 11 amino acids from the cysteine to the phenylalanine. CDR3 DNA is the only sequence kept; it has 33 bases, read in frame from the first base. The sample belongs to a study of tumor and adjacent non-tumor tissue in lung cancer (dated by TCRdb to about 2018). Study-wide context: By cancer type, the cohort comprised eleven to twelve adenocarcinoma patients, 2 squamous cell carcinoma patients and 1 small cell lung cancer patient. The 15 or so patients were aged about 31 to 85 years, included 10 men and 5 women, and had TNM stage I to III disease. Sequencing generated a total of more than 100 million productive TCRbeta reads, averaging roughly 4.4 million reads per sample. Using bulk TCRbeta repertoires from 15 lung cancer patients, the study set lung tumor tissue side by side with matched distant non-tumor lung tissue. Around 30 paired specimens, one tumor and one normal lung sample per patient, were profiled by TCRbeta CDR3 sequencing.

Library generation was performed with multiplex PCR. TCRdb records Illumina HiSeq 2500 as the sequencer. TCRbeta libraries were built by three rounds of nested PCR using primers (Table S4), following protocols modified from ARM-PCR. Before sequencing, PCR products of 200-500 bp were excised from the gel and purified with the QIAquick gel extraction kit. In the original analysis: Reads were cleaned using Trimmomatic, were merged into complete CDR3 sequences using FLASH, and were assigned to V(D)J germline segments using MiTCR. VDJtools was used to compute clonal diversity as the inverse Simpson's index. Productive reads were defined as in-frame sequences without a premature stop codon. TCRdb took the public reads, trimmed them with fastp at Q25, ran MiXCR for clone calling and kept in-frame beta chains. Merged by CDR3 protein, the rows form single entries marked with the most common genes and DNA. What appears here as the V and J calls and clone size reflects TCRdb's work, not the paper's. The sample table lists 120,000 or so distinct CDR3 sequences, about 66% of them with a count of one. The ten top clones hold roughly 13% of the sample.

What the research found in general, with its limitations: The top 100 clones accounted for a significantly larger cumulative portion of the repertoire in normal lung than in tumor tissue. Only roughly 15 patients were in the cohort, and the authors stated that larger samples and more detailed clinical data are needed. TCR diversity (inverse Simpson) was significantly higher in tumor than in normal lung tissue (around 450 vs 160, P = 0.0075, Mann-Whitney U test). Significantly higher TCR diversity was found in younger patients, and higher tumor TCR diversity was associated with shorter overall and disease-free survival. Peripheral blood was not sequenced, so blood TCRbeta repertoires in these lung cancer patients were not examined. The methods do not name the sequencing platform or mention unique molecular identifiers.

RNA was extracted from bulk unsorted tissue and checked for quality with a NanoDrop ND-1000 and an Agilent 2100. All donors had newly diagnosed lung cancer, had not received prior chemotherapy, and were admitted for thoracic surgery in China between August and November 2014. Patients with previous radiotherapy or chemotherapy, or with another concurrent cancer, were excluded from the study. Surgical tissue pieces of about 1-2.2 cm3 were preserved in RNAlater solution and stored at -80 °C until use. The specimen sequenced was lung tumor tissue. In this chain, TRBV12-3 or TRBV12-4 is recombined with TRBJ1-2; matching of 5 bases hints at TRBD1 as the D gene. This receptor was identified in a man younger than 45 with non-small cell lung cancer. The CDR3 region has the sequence CVNSVGTDYTF. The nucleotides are TGTGTCAACAGTGTAGGGACTGACTACACCTTC.